This TCR beta chain was captured in a study of type 1 regulatory T cells. Overall study context: This in vitro CD4 product, T-allo10, is enriched for Tr1 cells and alloantigen-specific.

TCRdb re-derived calls from the reads in MiXCR, one entry per CDR3 protein. In the table there are approximately 20,000 distinct CDR3 sequences, roughly a tenth of which are singletons. Ten or more counts support this clonotype. This TCR came from a human donor in good health. The sample comprised CD4+ T cells, either the whole sample or a sorted fraction (not recorded which).

The CDR3 protein is CASSHRGIHEKLFF. Written as DNA, the CDR3 is TGTGCCAGCAGCCATAGGGGGATTCATGAAAAACTGTTTTTT. The gene calls are TRBV5-6 and TRBJ1-4; D may be TRBD1 (6 bases). The CDR3 has 14 residues. Looked up from germline, CDR1 is SGHDT and CDR2 is YYEEEE. Trimming left V 4 bases short and J 6 bases short, with 13 bases between.